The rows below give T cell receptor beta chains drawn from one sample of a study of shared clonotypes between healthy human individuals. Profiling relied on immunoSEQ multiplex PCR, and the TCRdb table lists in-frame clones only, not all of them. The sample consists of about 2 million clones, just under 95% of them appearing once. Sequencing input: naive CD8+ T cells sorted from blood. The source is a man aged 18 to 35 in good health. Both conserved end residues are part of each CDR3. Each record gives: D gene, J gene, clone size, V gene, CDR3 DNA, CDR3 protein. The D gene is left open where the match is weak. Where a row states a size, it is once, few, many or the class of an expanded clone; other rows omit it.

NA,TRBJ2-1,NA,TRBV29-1,TGCAGCGTTGAAGTCTTCGACGTCGAAAGTCCCTACAATGAGCAGTTCTTC,CSVEVFDVESPYNEQFF
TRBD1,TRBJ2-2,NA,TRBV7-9,TGTGCCAGCACCACAAACCGGGACAGGGGTCCCGGGGAGCTGTTTTTT,CASTTNRDRGPGELFF
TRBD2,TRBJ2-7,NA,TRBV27,TGTGCCAGCGGGAGTAGCGGGAGAAGGTCCTACGAGCAGTACTTC,CASGSSGRRSYEQYF
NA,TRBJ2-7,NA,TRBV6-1,TGTGCCGGTCAGGGCAACTCCTACGAGCAGTACTTC,CAGQGNSYEQYF
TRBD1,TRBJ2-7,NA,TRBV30,TGTGCCGGGGATCCGGGACAGGGGACAGACGAGCAGTACTTC,CAGDPGQGTDEQYF
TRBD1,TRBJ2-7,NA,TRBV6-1,TGTGCCAGCAGGGACAGGGGTCTCCCCTACGAGCAGTACTTC,CASRDRGLPYEQYF
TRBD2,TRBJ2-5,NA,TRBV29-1,TGCAGCGCCCGACTAGCGGGAGGGCCGGATAGTTTCCAAGAGACCCAGTACTTC,CSARLAGGPDSFQETQYF
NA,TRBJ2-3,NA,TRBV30,TGTGCCTGGTCCGGAGGAGCAGCTAGCACAGATACGCAGTATTTT,CAWSGGAASTDTQYF
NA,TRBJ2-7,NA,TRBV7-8,TGTGCCAGCAGCTCCGGCGAAATGGGCCTTTACGAGCAGTACTTC,CASSSGEMGLYEQYF
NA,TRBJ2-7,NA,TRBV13,TGTGCCAGCAGCCCAACGTCCGCCAGGGCCGAGCAGTACTTC,CASSPTSARAEQYF
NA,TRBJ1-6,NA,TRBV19,TGTGCCAGTCGAACCGGGGATTCACCCCTCCACTTT,CASRTGDSPLHF
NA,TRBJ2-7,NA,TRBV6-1,TGTGCCAGCAGTGCCCATCCAGGGTTCTCCTACGAGCAGTACTTC,CASSAHPGFSYEQYF
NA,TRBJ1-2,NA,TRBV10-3,TGTGCCATCAGTGAAGTACAGTATGGCTACACCTTC,CAISEVQYGYTF
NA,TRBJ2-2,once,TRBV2,TGTGCCAGCAGTGTGGCAGGGTCGGGGACCGGGGAGCTGTTTTTT,CASSVAGSGTGELFF
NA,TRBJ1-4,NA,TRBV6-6,TGTGCCAGCAGTTACGTTTCAACTAATGAAAAACTGTTTTTT,CASSYVSTNEKLFF
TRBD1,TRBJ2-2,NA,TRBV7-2,TGTGCCAGCAGCTTAGGCCCGGGACAGGGGCACACCGGGGAGCTGTTTTTT,CASSLGPGQGHTGELFF
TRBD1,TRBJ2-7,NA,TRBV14,TGTGCCAGCAGCCACGGGACAGGGATTTACGAGCAGTACTTC,CASSHGTGIYEQYF